The clone carrying this T cell receptor (beta chain) appeared a few times. Its antigen remains unknown. MiXCR, applied by TCRdb to the 5' RACE reads, yields one record per CDR3 protein. The table has fewer than 500,000 distinct CDR3 sequences, about 23% seen once; the top ten hold about 12%. This sample was included in a study of T-cell memory formation after mild COVID-19. Study-level results: Researchers found some responding clones in pre-infection memory, a sign that cross-reactive memory joined.

The germline CDR1 and CDR2 sequences are SGHVS and FNYEAQ. The CDR3 runs 13 residues. Trimming stripped 0 bases from V and 7 bases from J, with 10 bases between. This TCR came from an adult woman who had mild COVID-19 (a few samples of this study predate the infection). Cell type and time point are not known. V usage is TRBV7-6 and J usage is TRBJ2-7; D gene ambiguous. Material: PBMCs or a T cell subset sorted from them (not recorded which). The CDR3 DNA reads TGTGCCAGCAGCTTAGCGGGGAAGGGAGAGCAGTACTTC. This sequence encodes CASSLAGKGEQYF.